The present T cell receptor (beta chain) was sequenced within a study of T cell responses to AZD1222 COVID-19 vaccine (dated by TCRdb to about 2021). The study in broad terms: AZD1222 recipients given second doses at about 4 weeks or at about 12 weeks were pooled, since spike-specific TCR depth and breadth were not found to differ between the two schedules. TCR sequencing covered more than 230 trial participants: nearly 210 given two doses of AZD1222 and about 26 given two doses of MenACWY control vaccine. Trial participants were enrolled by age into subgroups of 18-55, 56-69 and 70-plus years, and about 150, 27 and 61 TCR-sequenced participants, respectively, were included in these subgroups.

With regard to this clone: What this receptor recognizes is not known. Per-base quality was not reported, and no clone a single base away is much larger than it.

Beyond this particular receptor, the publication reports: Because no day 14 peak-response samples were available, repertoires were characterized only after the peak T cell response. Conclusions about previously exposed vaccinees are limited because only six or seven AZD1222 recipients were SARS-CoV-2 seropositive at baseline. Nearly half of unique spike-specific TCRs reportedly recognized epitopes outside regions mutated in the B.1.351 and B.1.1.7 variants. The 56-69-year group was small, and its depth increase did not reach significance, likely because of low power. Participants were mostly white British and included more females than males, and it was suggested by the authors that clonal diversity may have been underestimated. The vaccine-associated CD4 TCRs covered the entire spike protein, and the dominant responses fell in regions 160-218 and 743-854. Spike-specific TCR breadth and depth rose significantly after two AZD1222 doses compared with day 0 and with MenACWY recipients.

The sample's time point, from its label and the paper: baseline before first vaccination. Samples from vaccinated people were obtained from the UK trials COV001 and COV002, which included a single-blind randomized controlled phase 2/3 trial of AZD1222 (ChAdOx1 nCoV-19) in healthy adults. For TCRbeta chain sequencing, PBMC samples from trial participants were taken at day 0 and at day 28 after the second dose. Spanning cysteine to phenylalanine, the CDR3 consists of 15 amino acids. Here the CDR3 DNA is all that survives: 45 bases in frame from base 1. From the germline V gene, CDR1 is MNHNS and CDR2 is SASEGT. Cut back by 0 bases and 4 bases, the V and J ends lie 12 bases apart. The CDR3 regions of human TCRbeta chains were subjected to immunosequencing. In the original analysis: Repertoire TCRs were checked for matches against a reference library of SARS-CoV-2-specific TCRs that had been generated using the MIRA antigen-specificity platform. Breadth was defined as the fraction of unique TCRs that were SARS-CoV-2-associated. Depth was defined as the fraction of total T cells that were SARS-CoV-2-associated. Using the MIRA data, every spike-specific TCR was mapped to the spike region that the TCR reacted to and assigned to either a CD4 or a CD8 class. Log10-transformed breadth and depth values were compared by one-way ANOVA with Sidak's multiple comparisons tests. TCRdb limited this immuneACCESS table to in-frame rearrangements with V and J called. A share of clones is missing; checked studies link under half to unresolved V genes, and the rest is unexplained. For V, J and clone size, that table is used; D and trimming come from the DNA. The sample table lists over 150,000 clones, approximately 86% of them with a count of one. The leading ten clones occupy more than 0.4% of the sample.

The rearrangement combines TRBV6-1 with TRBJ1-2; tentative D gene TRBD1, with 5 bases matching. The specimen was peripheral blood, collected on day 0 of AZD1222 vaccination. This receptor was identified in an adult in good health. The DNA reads TGTGCCAGCAGTGAAGCGCAGGGATATGCCTATGGCTACACCTTC. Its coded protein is CASSEAQGYAYGYTF.